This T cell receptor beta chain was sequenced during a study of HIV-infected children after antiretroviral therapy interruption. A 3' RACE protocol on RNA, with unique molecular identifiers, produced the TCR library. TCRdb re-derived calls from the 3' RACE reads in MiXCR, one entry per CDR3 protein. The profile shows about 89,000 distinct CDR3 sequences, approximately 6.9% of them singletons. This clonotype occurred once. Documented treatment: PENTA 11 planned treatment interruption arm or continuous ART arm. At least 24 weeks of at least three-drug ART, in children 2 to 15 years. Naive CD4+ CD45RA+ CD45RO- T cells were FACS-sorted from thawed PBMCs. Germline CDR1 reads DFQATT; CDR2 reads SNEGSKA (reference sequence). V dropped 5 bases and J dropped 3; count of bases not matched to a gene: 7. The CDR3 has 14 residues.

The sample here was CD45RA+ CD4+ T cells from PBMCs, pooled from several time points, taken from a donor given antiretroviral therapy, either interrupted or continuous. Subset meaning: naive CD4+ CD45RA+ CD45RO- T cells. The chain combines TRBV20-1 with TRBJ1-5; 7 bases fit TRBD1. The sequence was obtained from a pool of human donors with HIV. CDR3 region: CSAVRQGDNQPQHF. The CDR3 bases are TGCAGTGCTGTGAGACAGGGAGACAATCAGCCCCAGCATTTT.